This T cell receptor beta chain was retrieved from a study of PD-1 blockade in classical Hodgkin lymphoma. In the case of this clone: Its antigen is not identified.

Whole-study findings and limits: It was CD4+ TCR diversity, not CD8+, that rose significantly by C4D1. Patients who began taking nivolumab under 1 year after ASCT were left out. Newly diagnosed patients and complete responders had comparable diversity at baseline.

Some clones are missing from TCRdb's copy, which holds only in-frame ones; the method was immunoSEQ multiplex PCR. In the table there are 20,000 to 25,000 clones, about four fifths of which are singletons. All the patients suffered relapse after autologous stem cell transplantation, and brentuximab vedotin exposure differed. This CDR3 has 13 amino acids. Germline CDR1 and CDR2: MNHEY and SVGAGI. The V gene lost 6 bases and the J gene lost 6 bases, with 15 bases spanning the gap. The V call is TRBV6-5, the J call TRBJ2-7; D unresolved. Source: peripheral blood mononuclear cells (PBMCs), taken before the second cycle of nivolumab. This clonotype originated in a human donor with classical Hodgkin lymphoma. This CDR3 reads CASRERNTGEQYF. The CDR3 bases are TGTGCCAGCAGGGAACGGAACACTGGCGAGCAGTACTTC.